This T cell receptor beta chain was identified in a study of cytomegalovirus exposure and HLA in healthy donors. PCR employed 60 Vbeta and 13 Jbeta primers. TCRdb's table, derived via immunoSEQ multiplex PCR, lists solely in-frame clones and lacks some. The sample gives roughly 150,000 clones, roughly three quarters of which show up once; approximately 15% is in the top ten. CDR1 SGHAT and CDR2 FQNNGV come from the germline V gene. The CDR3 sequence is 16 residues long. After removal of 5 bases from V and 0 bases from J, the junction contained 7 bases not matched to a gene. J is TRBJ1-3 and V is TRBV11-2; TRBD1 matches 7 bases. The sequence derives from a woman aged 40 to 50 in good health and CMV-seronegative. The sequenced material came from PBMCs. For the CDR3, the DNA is TGTGCCAGCAGCACCCACAGGGGCGACTCTGGAAACACCATATATTTT. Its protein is CASSTHRGDSGNTIYF.